This T cell receptor (beta chain) was obtained from a study of CD8 T cells in Susac syndrome. This CDR3 is built from 14 residues. Deletions cut 4 bases from V and 4 bases from J, with 10 bases between. Germline V gene data show CDR1 as LGHDT and CDR2 as YNNKEL (reference sequence). From blood CD8+ and CD4+ T cells, the TCR beta chain was sequenced. While CD8+ and CD4+ T cells were isolated negatively, TEMRA cells were enriched by FACS. Overall study findings and caveats: As the study acknowledged, the number of individuals in its TCR sequencing and HLA analysis was relatively small.

With random hexamers, reverse transcription was performed on about 0.5 to 1 ug of RNA. Multiplex PCR with immunoSEQ amplified the TCR beta CDR3 across 54 Vbeta and 13 Jbeta. TCRdb recomputed calls from the immunoSEQ multiplex PCR reads with MiXCR, one row per CDR3 protein. This sample carries 100,000 to 150,000 distinct CDR3 sequences, 90% to 95% of them seen once, and the ten largest clones take approximately 0.12%. Concerning this clonotype: Its antigen is as yet unknown.

This rearrangement joins TRBV3-1 to TRBJ2-2, with D possibly matching TRBD1 (5 bases). This receptor was obtained from a human donor in good health. The specimen sequenced was CD4+ T cells from PBMCs. This chain's CDR3 is CASSPRQSTGELFF. The DNA for the CDR3 is TGTGCCAGCAGCCCCCGACAGAGCACCGGGGAGCTGTTTTTT.